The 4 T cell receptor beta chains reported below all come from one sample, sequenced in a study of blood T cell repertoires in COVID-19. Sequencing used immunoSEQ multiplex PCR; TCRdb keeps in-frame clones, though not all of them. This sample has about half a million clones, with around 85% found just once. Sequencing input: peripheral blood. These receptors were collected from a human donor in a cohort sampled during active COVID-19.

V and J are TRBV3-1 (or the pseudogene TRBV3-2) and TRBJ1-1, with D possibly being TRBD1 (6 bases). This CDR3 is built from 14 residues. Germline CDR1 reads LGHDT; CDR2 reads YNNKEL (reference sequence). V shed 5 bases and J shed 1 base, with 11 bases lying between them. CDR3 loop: CASSSKDRNTEAFF. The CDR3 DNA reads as TGTGCCAGCAGCTCGAAGGACAGGAACACTGAAGCTTTCTTT.

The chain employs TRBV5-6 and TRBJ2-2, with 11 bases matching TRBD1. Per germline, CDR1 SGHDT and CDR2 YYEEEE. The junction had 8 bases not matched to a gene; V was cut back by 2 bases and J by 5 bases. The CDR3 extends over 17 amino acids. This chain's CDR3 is CASSFFRDRGWTGELFF. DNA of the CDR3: TGTGCCAGCAGCTTCTTCCGGGACAGGGGGTGGACCGGGGAGCTGTTTTTT.

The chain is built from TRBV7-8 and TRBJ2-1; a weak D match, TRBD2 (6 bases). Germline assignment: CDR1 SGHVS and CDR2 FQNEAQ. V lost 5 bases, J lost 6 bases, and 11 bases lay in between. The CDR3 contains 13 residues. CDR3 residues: CASSAATSNEQFF. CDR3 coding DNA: TGTGCCAGCAGCGCCGCGACTAGCAATGAGCAGTTCTTC.

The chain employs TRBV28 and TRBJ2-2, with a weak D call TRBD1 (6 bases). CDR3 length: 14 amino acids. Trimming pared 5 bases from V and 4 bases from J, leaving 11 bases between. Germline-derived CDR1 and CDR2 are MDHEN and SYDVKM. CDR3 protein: CASSHQGSTGELFF. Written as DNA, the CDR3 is TGTGCCAGCAGTCACCAGGGGAGCACCGGGGAGCTGTTTTTT. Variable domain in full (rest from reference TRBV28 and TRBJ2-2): DVKVTQSSRYLVKRTGEKVFLECVQDMDHENMFWYRQDPGLGLRLIYFSYDVKMKEKGDIPEGYSVSREKKERFSLILESASTNQTSMYLCASSHQGSTGELFFGEGSRLTVL.